The present TCR beta chain was sequenced within a study of CXCR3-negative and CXCR3-positive naive CD8 T cells (dated by TCRdb to the late 2010s). About the investigation overall: In total, about 135 million TRB reads were obtained, corresponding to roughly 1.5 +/- 0.3 million reads per library. Diversity and physicochemical repertoire analyses covered roughly eleven donors pooled from two independent experiments. The TRBV-TRBJ cluster analysis covered naive subsets from roughly 5 donors and memory cells from 3 donors.

About this clonotype: It has no known antigen specificity.

For every CD8+ T cell subset, fewer than 350,000 cells were flow-sorted straight into RLT lysis buffer, and each subset was sorted in triplicate. To keep memory contaminants out, a stringent definition of naive CD8+ T cells was applied: CD45RO-CCR7+CD27+CD95-. Peripheral blood mononuclear cells were isolated from buffy coats using standard density gradient centrifugation. Naive CXCR3-negative and CXCR3-positive CD8+ T cells were flow-sorted on a FACSAria III. Total RNA was extracted from sorted cells using an RNeasy Mini Kit. Study-level results and caveats: Because surface CD5, which is linked to self-reactivity in mice, was comparable between the naive subsets, TCR interaction strength was also inferred from the physicochemical properties of TRB CDR3s. Similar TRBV-TRBJ usage was shown by naive CXCR3-negative and CXCR3-positive cells from the same donor, whereas distinct patterns were shown by memory cells. Freshly isolated PBMCs were used for most assays because CXCR3 expression partially decreased after cryopreservation. TRB CDR3s from CXCR3-positive naive cells showed higher hydrophobicity (lower Kidera factor 4), lower energy, and higher strength and volume indices than CXCR3-negative naive cells. Both naive subsets had comparably high repertoire diversity, while memory CD8+ T cells had much lower repertoire diversity.

Spanning cysteine to phenylalanine, the CDR3 consists of 13 amino acids. No DNA is listed. The germline V gene (reference sequence) yields WNHNN for CDR1 and SYGVQD for CDR2. The run used a NextSeq 550. The Human TCR Profiling Kit (MiLaboratory) was used to prepare UMI-labeled 5' RACE TRB cDNA libraries. cDNA synthesis used the entire amount of extracted RNA, and PCR amplification then used the entire amount of cDNA produced. Libraries were prepared in parallel using an identical number of PCR cycles. As for how the authors treated the data: About 53,000 +/- 10,000 unique UMI-labeled TRB cDNA molecules per library were extracted with MIGEC and MiXCR, with at least two reads per UMI required. On average, approximately 40,000 +/- 10,000 functional in-frame TRB CDR3 nucleotide clonotypes lacking stop codons were found per library. Diversity metrics, including normalized Shannon-Wiener and Chao1, were computed in VDJtools after downsampling to 5000 UMI-labeled TRB molecules per sample. For the central five CDR3 residues, VDJtools calculated physicochemical properties weighted by clonotype size, namely interaction energy, strength, volume and Kidera factor 4. TCRdb reprocessed the reads and assigns one entry to each CDR3 protein sequence, leaving out DNA. These V and J calls are TCRdb output, not the study's own analysis. This sample's records show around 160,000 distinct CDR3 sequences. The leading ten clones occupy over 0.25% of the sample.

Here the chain combines TRBV10-1 and TRBJ1-1. The receptor was derived from a human donor in good health. Some clones in this sample may be carry-over from other donors' samples. The sequencing input was naive CXCR3+ CD8+ T cells from blood. In light of the paper, this sample's cell subset or site label describes: CD45RO-CCR7+CD27+CD95- naive CD8+ T cells expressing CXCR3 (TNR3+). The encoded CDR3 is CASRDSLNTEAFF.